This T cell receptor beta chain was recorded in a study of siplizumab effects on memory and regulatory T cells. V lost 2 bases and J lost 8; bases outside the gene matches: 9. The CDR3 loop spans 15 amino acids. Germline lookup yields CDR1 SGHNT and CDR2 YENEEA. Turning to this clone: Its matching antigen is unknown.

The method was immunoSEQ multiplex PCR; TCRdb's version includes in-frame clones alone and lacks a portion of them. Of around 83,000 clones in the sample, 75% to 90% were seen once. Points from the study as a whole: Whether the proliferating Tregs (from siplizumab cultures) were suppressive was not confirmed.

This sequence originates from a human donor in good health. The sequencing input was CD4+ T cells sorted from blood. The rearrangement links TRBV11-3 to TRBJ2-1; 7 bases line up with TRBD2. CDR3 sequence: CASSLSAGDLHEQFF. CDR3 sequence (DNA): TGTGCCAGCAGCTTAAGCGCGGGAGACCTTCATGAGCAGTTCTTC.